This is a list of T cell receptor beta chains from one sample in a study of blood T cell repertoires in COVID-19. Produced via immunoSEQ multiplex PCR; TCRdb's table is partial and in-frame only. The data hold 300,000 to 350,000 clones, with approximately 84% observed a single time. Source material: PBMCs or T cells enriched from blood (not recorded which). These receptors were obtained from a woman aged 25 to 39 who had recovered from COVID-19. Each CDR3 is given with its conserved first and last residue. The D gene is left open where the match is weak. A row's size may be missing; if present it is once, few, many or a size class.

clone size	V gene	J gene	CDR3 length	D gene	CDR3 DNA	CDR3 protein
-	TRBV29-1	TRBJ2-1	13	TRBD2	TGCAGCGCGACTAGCGGGGTGTACAATGAGCAGTTCTTC	CSATSGVYNEQFF
-	TRBV15	TRBJ2-7	19	TRBD2	TGTGCCACCAGCAGAGAAGCCCAGGCTAGCGGGGACCACTCCTACGAGCAGTACTTC	CATSREAQASGDHSYEQYF
-	TRBV28	TRBJ2-5	14	-	TGTGCCAGCAAGGGAAACAGGGCTCCGGAGACCCAGTACTTC	CASKGNRAPETQYF
-	TRBV10-3	TRBJ2-1	13	TRBD1	TGTGCCATCAGGAGGACAGGGTGGGATGAGCAGTTCTTC	CAIRRTGWDEQFF
-	TRBV4-1	TRBJ1-1	15	TRBD1	TGCGCCAGCAGCGCCCCACAGGGGAAAGGGACTGAAGCTTTCTTT	CASSAPQGKGTEAFF
once	TRBV3-1/TRBV3-2	TRBJ2-6	18	-	TGTGCCAGCAGCCCCCCGGAGGGCTGGGAATCTGGGGCCAACGTCCTGACTTTC	CASSPPEGWESGANVLTF
-	TRBV12-3/TRBV12-4	TRBJ2-1	13	TRBD1	TGTGCCAGCGGGACAGGGGGGTACAATGAGCAGTTCTTC	CASGTGGYNEQFF
once	TRBV10-3	TRBJ1-1	13	-	TGTGCCATCAGTGAGGCAGGGAACACTGAAGCTTTCTTT	CAISEAGNTEAFF
-	TRBV5-4	TRBJ1-4	15	-	TGTGCCAGCAGCTTGGGACAGACAACTAATGAAAAACTGTTTTTT	CASSLGQTTNEKLFF
-	TRBV4-3	TRBJ2-7	15	-	TGCGCCAGCAGCCAAGGACGGCGGGGAAGGTACGAGCAGTACTTC	CASSQGRRGRYEQYF
-	TRBV11-3	TRBJ2-2	14	-	TGTGCCAGCAGTACAACACTAAACACCGGGGAGCTGTTTTTT	CASSTTLNTGELFF
-	TRBV7-6	TRBJ2-5	15	TRBD2	TGTGCCAGCAGCTTAGGTAGCGGGGGGGGCGAGACCCAGTACTTC	CASSLGSGGGETQYF
-	TRBV12-3/TRBV12-4	TRBJ1-6	13	-	TGTGCCAGCAACTCAGGGAATAATTCACCCCTCCACTTT	CASNSGNNSPLHF
-	TRBV10-1	TRBJ2-5	16	TRBD1	TGCGCCAGCAGTGAGGGGACAGGGGGCGAGGGAGAGACCCAGTACTTC	CASSEGTGGEGETQYF
-	TRBV2	TRBJ1-2	15	-	TGTGCCAGCAGTGAAGCGCTAGGGGGTGGTTATGGCTACACCTTC	CASSEALGGGYGYTF
-	TRBV7-9	TRBJ1-1	15	-	TGTGCCAGCAGCTTACTCGGGAGAGGGGACACTGAAGCTTTCTTT	CASSLLGRGDTEAFF
-	TRBV4-2	TRBJ1-2	15	-	TGTGCCAGCAGCCAACCTACCCTGGCCTCGCGGGGCTACACCTTC	CASSQPTLASRGYTF
-	TRBV11-2	TRBJ2-5	13	-	TGTGCCAGCAGCTTAGACCCCAGGGGGACCCAGTACTTC	CASSLDPRGTQYF
-	TRBV5-4	TRBJ1-6	14	-	TGTGCCAGCAGCTTGCAGGGGCATAATTCACCCCTCCACTTT	CASSLQGHNSPLHF
once	TRBV28	TRBJ1-5	18	TRBD1	TGTGCCAGCAGTTTACATATCGGGGACAGCTTTAGCAATCAGCCCCAGCATTTT	CASSLHIGDSFSNQPQHF
-	TRBV2	TRBJ2-5	12	TRBD1	TGTGCCGGAGGGACAGGGCAAGAGACCCAGTACTTC	CAGGTGQETQYF
-	TRBV6-2/TRBV6-3	TRBJ2-5	16	TRBD1	TGTGCCAGCAGTTACGTTCGGACAGGTCTTCAAGAGACCCAGTACTTC	CASSYVRTGLQETQYF
-	TRBV12-5	TRBJ1-5	12	-	TGTGCTAGTGGTTCCCACAACAGAGACCAGCATTTT	CASGSHNRDQHF
-	TRBV5-1	TRBJ2-1	16	TRBD2	TGCGCCAGCAGCTTGGAGCGGGGGGGCTCCTACAATGAGCAGTTCTTC	CASSLERGGSYNEQFF
-	TRBV28	TRBJ2-3	17	TRBD2	TGTGCCAGCAGTTTATCGGCTAGCGGGTCTCCCACAGATACGCAGTATTTT	CASSLSASGSPTDTQYF
-	TRBV18	TRBJ1-1	13	-	TGTGCCAGCTCCCTCGGGGTGGATACTGAAGCTTTCTTT	CASSLGVDTEAFF
-	TRBV10-3	TRBJ1-1	14	TRBD1	TGTGCCATCAGTGCGGGACAGGGGGCCGGGGAAGCTTTCTTT	CAISAGQGAGEAFF